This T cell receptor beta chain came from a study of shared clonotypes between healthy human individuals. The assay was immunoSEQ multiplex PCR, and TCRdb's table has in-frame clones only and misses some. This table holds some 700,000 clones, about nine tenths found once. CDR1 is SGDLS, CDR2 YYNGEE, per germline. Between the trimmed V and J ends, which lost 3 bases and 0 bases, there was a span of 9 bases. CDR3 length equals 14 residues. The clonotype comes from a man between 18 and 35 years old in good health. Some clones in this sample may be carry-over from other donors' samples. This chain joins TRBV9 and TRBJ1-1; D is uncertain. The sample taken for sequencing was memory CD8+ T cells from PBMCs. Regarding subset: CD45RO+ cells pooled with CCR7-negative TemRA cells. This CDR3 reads CASSGWQMNTEAFF. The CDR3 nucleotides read TGTGCCAGCAGCGGATGGCAGATGAACACTGAAGCTTTCTTT.